This TCR beta chain was documented in a study of T-cell reconstitution after alpha-beta-depleted transplantation in children. Germline values: CDR1 MNHEY, CDR2 SVGAGI. With V trimmed by 2 bases and J by 2 bases, 4 bases remained unmatched. This CDR3 has 16 amino acids. This clonotype showed up many times. TCRbeta library construction was performed incorporating unique molecular identifiers. MiXCR, applied by TCRdb to the PCR reads, yields one record per CDR3 protein. The data contain roughly 500,000 distinct CDR3 sequences, 10% of them seen just once; the ten biggest clones take up 2%. The source was PBMCs, collected before TCRalphabeta/CD19-depleted stem cell transplant. The V gene is TRBV6-5, the J gene TRBJ1-3, with 9 bases that match TRBD1. The receptor was derived from a child aged 2 to 15 with inherited bone marrow failure, due to receive a stem cell transplant. CDR3 loop: CASSYPGQGAGNTIYF. In DNA, the CDR3 is TGTGCCAGCAGTTACCCGGGACAGGGAGCTGGAAACACCATATATTTT.